The rows below give T cell receptor beta chains drawn from one sample of a study of blood T cell repertoires in COVID-19. Clones were sequenced by immunoSEQ multiplex PCR, and TCRdb holds only the in-frame ones, with some missing. Of 120,000 to 150,000 clones listed, more than 80% were seen once; the top ten hold roughly 13%. Sequencing was carried out using peripheral blood. The origin of the receptors is a man between 18 and 29 years old with COVID-19, enrolled during active disease. Both conserved end residues are part of each CDR3. Each record gives: clone size, D gene, J gene, V gene, CDR3 DNA, CDR3 protein. A D gene is named only where the DNA matches it firmly. Clone sizes are given selectively: once, few, many, or a class where the clone is expanded.

>NA|NA|TRBJ2-7|TRBV24-1
TGTGCCACCAGTGATGCAGACTACGAGCAGTACTTC
CATSDADYEQYF
>NA|TRBD2|TRBJ2-7|TRBV5-4
TGTGCCAGCAGCTTGGTGGGGGGGGACGAGCAGTACTTC
CASSLVGGDEQYF
>NA|NA|TRBJ2-7|TRBV18
TGTGCCAGCTTAAAACAGGGTAATTCCTACGAGCAGTACTTC
CASLKQGNSYEQYF
>NA|NA|TRBJ2-3|TRBV27
TGTGCCAGCAGTTTCCCGTCCACAGATACGCAGTATTTT
CASSFPSTDTQYF
>NA|NA|TRBJ2-1|TRBV7-2
TGTGCCAGCAGCGACCACGGTATGACACGTCTAATCTACAATGAGCAGTTCTTC
CASSDHGMTRLIYNEQFF
>NA|TRBD1|TRBJ2-5|TRBV7-9
TGTGCCAGCAGCTACCTAGAAGGGGGCGGGGAGACCCAGTACTTC
CASSYLEGGGETQYF
>NA|NA|TRBJ2-1|TRBV3-1/TRBV3-2
TGTGCCAGCAGCCAAGGAGGCTCCTACAATGAGCAGTTCTTC
CASSQGGSYNEQFF
>NA|NA|TRBJ1-1|TRBV28
TGTGCCAGCAGTTACCTGGGGGGGGGCGGTACTGAAGCTTTCTTT
CASSYLGGGGTEAFF
>NA|NA|TRBJ2-1|TRBV9
TGTGCCAGCAGCGGAGACTACCACAATGAGCAGTTCTTC
CASSGDYHNEQFF
>NA|NA|TRBJ2-3|TRBV5-6
TGTGCCAGCAGCTTGGCGGCGGGGTTCACAGATACGCAGTATTTT
CASSLAAGFTDTQYF
>NA|NA|TRBJ2-3|TRBV4-3
TGCGCCAGCAGCCATACAGGGCGGTTCACAGATACGCAGTATTTT
CASSHTGRFTDTQYF
>NA|TRBD2|TRBJ2-2|TRBV11-2
TGTGCCAGCAGCTTAGTCCTAGCGGGAGGAGCGAACACCGGGGAGCTGTTTTTT
CASSLVLAGGANTGELFF
>NA|NA|TRBJ1-4|TRBV5-4
TGTGCCAGCAGCTTGGATCGGCGGGAAGAAAAACTGCTTTTT
CASSLDRREEKLLF
>NA|NA|TRBJ1-1|TRBV9
TGTGCCAGCAGCGTAATGACAGAGGACACTGAAGCTTTCTTT
CASSVMTEDTEAFF
>NA|TRBD2|TRBJ2-2|TRBV29-1
TGCAGCGTTGGGACTAGCAGTAACACCGGGGAGCTGTTTTTT
CSVGTSSNTGELFF
>NA|TRBD1|TRBJ1-5|TRBV7-2
TGTGCCAGCAGCAAAGGACAGGGGGCAGGACAGCCCCAGCATTTT
CASSKGQGAGQPQHF
>NA|TRBD2|TRBJ2-1|TRBV27
TGTGCCAGCAGAGACCTAGCGGGGAGGTATGAGCAGTTCTTC
CASRDLAGRYEQFF
>NA|NA|TRBJ1-3|TRBV30
TGTGCCTGGACAGGGAATTACGGAAACACCATATATTTT
CAWTGNYGNTIYF
>NA|TRBD2|TRBJ2-3|TRBV2
TGTGCCAGCTCTCCCCGGATAGCGGGAGGGGGAGATACGCAGTATTTT
CASSPRIAGGGDTQYF
>NA|NA|TRBJ1-3|TRBV11-2
TGTGCCAGCAGCTCACGGCAACAGGATTCTGGAAACACCATATATTTT
CASSSRQQDSGNTIYF
>few|NA|TRBJ2-2|TRBV4-2
TGTGCCAGCAGCCATCCGGGATCGGCCGGGGAGCTGTTTTTT
CASSHPGSAGELFF
>NA|TRBD2|TRBJ2-1|TRBV9
TGTGCCAGCAGCGCGAGAGGGGGGACTAGCGCATACAATGAGCAGTTCTTC
CASSARGGTSAYNEQFF
>NA|TRBD1|TRBJ2-7|TRBV15
TGTGCCACCAGCAGAGATTGGGGGGGACAGGGGCCTTCCGAGCAGTACTTC
CATSRDWGGQGPSEQYF
>once|NA|TRBJ2-1|TRBV12-3/TRBV12-4
TGTGCCAGCATTAGCGGTTTATACAATGAGCAGTTCTTC
CASISGLYNEQFF
>NA|NA|TRBJ1-1|TRBV7-4
TGTGCCAGCAGCCAGTGGGACACCCCGAACACTGAAGCTTTCTTT
CASSQWDTPNTEAFF
>NA|NA|TRBJ1-6|TRBV25-1
TGTGCCAGCAGCCCCAGGTCGGCATCACCCCTCCACTTT
CASSPRSASPLHF
>NA|TRBD1|TRBJ2-7|TRBV7-9
TGTGCCAGCAGCCGACAGGGGGCTTACTACGAGCAGTACTTC
CASSRQGAYYEQYF
>NA|TRBD1|TRBJ1-6|TRBV30
TGTGCCTGTATGGGACAGAGCTCCTATAATTCACCCCTCCACTTT
CACMGQSSYNSPLHF
>NA|NA|TRBJ2-2|TRBV2
TGTGCCAGCAGTGAATGGGGGCGCACCGGGGAGCTGTTTTTT
CASSEWGRTGELFF
>NA|NA|TRBJ2-2|TRBV19
TGTGCCAGTAGTATCCCAGGGGGGCCGAACACCGGGGAGCTGTTTTTT
CASSIPGGPNTGELFF
>NA|TRBD2|TRBJ2-7|TRBV6-6
TGTGCCAGCAGTTACCAGGGTAGCGGGAGTTACGAGCAGTACTTC
CASSYQGSGSYEQYF
>NA|TRBD1|TRBJ1-2|TRBV10-3
TGTGCCATCAGTGGACAGGGGGCGGACTATGGCTACACCTTC
CAISGQGADYGYTF
>NA|NA|TRBJ2-2|TRBV9
TGTGCCAGCAGCCCTTGGGGGCAGGGGTTAACCGGGGAGCTGTTTTTT
CASSPWGQGLTGELFF
>NA|NA|TRBJ2-7|TRBV19
TGTGCCAGTAGTTATACCCCAGACTACGAGCAGTACTTC
CASSYTPDYEQYF
>NA|TRBD1|TRBJ1-2|TRBV28
TGTGCCAGCAGTTTAACGCCAGGGGGTCCCCTTAACTATGGCTACACCTTC
CASSLTPGGPLNYGYTF
>NA|TRBD1|TRBJ2-7|TRBV11-2
TGTGCCAGCAGCTTAGCCGCCGGGACAGGGCTCCTCGAGCAGTACTTC
CASSLAAGTGLLEQYF
>NA|NA|TRBJ1-1|TRBV28
TGTGCCATGGGGGGGCCGAACACTGAAGCTTTCTTT
CAMGGPNTEAFF
>once|TRBD2|TRBJ2-7|TRBV28
TGTGCCAGCAGTTACTTCATTCGACTAGCGGGAACCTACGAGCAGTACTTC
CASSYFIRLAGTYEQYF
>NA|TRBD2|TRBJ2-1|TRBV7-6
TGTGCCAGCAGCTTAAATAGCGGGGGGCTAGGGGAGCAGTTCTTC
CASSLNSGGLGEQFF
>NA|TRBD1|TRBJ2-7|TRBV19
TGTGCCAGTAGCCCCGGGACAGGGGGGCCCTACGAGCAGTACTTC
CASSPGTGGPYEQYF
>NA|NA|TRBJ2-7|TRBV19
TGTGCCAGTAGTATAGGAGGCGGTGTAACCTACGAGCAGTACTTC
CASSIGGGVTYEQYF
>once|TRBD1|TRBJ1-1|TRBV4-1
TGCGCCAGCAGCCAAGACAGGGGGTTGGTTGAAGCTTTCTTT
CASSQDRGLVEAFF
>NA|TRBD2|TRBJ2-1|TRBV9
TGTGCCAGCAGCCCACGACTAGCGGGGGTCGGGGATGAGCAGTTCTTC
CASSPRLAGVGDEQFF
>few|NA|TRBJ2-3|TRBV29-1
TGCAGCGTGTTGCGGGATACAGATACGCAGTATTTT
CSVLRDTDTQYF
>NA|TRBD2|TRBJ2-7|TRBV4-3
TGCGCCAGCAGCCACGGGACTAGCGGATCCTACGAGCAGTACTTC
CASSHGTSGSYEQYF
>NA|TRBD2|TRBJ2-7|TRBV5-4
TGTGCCAGCAGCTTGGCGGGACTAGCGGGACGATACGAGCAGTACTTC
CASSLAGLAGRYEQYF
>NA|NA|TRBJ1-6|TRBV6-1
TGTGCCAGCAGTGAAACGGACCCCCGAGGGTATGATCCTTCACCCCTCCACTTT
CASSETDPRGYDPSPLHF
>NA|TRBD2|TRBJ2-7|TRBV10-2
TGCGCCAGCAGTGGGGACAGATGGACTAGCGGGAGCTCCTACGAGCAGTACTTC
CASSGDRWTSGSSYEQYF
>NA|TRBD1|TRBJ2-5|TRBV7-3
TGTGCCAGCAGCTTAAATTTCGGGCAGGGGGCGCACCAAGAGACCCAGTACTTC
CASSLNFGQGAHQETQYF
>NA|TRBD2|TRBJ2-7|TRBV7-2
TGTGCCAGCAGCCTGGGGGGACTAGCGGGAGGCTCCGAGCAGTACTTC
CASSLGGLAGGSEQYF
>NA|TRBD1|TRBJ2-1|TRBV19
TGTGCCAGTAACCGTCCGGGACAGGGACACAATGAGCAGTTCTTC
CASNRPGQGHNEQFF
>NA|NA|TRBJ1-2|TRBV7-2
TGTGCCAGCAGCTTAGGCGTGAGGGGAGGGGTAAACTATGGCTACACCTTC
CASSLGVRGGVNYGYTF